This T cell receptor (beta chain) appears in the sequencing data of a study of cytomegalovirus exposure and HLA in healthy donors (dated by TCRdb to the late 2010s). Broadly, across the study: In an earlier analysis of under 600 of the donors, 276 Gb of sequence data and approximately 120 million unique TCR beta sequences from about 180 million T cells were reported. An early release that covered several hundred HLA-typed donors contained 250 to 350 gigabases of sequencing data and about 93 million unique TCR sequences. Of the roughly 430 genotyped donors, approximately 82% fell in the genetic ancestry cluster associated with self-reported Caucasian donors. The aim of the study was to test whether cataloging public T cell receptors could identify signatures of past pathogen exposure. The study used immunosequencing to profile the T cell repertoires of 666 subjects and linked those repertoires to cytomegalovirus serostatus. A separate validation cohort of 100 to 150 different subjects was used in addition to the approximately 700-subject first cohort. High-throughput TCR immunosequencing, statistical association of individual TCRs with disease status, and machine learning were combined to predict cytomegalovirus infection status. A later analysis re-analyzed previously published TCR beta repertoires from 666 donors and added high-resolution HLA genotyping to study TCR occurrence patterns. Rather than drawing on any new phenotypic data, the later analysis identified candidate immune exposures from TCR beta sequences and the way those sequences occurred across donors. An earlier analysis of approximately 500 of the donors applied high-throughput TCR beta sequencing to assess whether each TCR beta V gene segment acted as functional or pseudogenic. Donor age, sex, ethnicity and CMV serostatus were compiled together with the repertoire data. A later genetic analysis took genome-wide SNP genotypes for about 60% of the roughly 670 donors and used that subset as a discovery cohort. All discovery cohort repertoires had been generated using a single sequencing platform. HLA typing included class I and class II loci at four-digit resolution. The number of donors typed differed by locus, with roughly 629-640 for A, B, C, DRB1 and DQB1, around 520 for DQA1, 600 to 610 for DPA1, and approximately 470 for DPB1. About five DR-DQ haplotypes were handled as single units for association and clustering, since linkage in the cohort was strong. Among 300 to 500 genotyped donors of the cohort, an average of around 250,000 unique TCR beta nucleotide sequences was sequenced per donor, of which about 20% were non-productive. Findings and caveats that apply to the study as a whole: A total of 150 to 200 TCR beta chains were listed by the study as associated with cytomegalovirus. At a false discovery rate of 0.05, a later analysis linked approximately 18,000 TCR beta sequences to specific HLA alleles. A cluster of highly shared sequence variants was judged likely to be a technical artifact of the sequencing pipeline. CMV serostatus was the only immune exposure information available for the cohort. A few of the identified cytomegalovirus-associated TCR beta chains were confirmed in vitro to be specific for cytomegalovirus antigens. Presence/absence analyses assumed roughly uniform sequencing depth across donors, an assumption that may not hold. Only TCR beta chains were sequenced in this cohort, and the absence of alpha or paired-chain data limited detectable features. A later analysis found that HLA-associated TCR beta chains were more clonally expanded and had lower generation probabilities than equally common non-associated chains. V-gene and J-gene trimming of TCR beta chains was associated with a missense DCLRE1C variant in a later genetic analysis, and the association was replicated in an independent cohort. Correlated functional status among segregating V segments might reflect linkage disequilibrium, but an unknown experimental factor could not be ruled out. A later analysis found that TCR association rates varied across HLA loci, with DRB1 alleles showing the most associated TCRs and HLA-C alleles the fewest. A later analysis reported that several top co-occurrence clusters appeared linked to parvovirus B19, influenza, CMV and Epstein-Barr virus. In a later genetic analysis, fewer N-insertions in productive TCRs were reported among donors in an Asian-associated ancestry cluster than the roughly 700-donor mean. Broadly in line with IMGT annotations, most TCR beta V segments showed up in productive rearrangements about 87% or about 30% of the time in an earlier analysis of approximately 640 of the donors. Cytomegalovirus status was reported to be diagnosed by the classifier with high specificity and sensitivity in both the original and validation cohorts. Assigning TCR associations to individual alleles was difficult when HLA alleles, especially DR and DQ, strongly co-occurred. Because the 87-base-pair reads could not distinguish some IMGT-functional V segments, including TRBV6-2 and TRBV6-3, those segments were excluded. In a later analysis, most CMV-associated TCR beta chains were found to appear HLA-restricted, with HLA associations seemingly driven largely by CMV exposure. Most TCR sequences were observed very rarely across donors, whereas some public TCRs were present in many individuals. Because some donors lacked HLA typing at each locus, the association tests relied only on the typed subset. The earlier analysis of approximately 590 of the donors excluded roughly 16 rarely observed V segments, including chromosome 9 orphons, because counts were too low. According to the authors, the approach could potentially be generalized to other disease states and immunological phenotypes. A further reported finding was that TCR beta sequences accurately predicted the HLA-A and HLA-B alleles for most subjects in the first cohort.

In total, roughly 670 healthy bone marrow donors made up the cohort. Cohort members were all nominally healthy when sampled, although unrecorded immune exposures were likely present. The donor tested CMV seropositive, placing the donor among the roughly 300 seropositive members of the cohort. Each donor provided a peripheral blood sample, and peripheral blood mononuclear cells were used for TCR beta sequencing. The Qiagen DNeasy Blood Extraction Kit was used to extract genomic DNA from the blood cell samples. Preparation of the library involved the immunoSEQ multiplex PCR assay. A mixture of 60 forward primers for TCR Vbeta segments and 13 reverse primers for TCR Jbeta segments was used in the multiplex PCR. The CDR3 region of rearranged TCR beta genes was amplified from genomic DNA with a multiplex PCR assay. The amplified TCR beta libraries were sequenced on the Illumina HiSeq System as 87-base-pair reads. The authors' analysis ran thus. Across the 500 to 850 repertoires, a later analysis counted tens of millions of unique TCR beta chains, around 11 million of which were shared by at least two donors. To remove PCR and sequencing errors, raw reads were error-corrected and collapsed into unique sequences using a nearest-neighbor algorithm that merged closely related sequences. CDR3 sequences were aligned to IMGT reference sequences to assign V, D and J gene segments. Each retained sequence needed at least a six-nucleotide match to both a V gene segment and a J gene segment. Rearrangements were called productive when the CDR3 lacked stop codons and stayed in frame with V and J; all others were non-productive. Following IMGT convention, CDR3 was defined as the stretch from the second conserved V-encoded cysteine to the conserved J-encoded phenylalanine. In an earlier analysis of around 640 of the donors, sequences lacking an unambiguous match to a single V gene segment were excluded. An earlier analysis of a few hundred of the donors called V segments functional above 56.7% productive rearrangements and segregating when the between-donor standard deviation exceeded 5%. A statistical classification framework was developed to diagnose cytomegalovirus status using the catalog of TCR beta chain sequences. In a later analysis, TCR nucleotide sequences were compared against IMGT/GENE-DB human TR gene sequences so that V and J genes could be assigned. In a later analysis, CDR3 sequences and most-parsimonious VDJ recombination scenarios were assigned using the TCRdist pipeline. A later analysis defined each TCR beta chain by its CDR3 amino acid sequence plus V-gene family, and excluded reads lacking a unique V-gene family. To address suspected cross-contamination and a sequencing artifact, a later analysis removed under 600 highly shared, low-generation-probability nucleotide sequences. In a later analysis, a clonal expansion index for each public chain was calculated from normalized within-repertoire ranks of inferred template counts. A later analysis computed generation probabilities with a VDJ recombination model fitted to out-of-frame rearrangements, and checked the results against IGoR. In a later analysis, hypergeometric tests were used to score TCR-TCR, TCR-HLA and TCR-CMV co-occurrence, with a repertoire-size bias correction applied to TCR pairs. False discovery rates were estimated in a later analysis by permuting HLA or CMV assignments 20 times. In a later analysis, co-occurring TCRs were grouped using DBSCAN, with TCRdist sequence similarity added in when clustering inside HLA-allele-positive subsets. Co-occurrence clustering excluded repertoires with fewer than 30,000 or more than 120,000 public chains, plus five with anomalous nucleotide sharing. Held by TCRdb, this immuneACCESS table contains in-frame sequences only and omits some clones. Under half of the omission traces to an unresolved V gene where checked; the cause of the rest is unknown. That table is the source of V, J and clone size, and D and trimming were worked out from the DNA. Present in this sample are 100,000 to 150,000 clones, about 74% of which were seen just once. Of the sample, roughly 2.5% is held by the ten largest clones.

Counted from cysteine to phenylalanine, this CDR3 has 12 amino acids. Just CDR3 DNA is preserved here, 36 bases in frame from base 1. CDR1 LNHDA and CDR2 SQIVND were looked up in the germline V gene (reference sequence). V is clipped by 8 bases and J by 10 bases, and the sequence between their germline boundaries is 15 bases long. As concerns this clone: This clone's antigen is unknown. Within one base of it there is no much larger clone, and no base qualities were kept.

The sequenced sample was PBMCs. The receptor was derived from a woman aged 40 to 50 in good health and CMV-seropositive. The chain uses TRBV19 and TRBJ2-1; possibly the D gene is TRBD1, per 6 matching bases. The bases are TGTGCCAGTCATGGGGGCTTATTGGAGCAGTTCTTC. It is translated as CASHGGLLEQFF.